This TCR beta chain stems from a study of blood T cell repertoires in COVID-19 (dated by TCRdb to between 2020 and 2021). About the investigation overall: Collaborator samples came from the United States, Italy and Spain and covered acute and convalescent phases of COVID-19. HLA class I and class II types, where available, came from metadata supplied by the sample provider rather than from assay-based typing. Samples were obtained from the ongoing ImmuneRACE study (first 160 participants) and from some 1,300 subjects provided by 6 global collaborators. The repertoires were released in a freely available public database meant as a resource for research on the immune response to SARS-CoV-2. The material from the prospective study consisted of cDNA or gDNA derived from T cells, B-cell-depleted T cells, or PBMCs. Subjects who had been exposed to COVID-19, were actively infected with it, or had recovered from it provided the deeply sampled blood TCRbeta repertoires that made up the dataset. The sample metadata nearly always contained a de-identified subject ID, COVID-19 status, age in years and sex.

TCRbeta CDR3 regions were amplified from genomic DNA by means of the immunoSEQ Assay, a bias-controlled multiplex PCR. From the authors' description of their analysis: Within the assay, amplification of reference gene primers was used to estimate how many nucleated cells each sample contained. To quantify the absolute abundance of each unique TCRbeta CDR3 rearrangement, sequence reads were collapsed and filtered. For each sample, productive Simpson clonality was calculated as the square root of Simpson's diversity index across productive rearrangements. In TCRdb, the immuneACCESS table is reduced to in-frame sequences with V and J assigned. These tables do not hold every clone; where another copy was compared, an unresolved V gene accounts for under half, and the others remain unexplained. V, J and clone size were drawn from that table, and D and trimming were deduced from the DNA. The sample table records roughly 120,000 clones; over 85% of these occur just once. The biggest ten clones account for 3.5% to 5.5% of the sample.

The germline V gene gives CDR1 as LGHNA and CDR2 as YSLEER. V loses 0 bases of germline sequence and J loses 2 bases, and the interval between the two ends is 10 bases. The CDR3 contains 15 residues, cysteine and phenylalanine counted. Only CDR3 DNA remains: 45 bases, in frame from the first base. In regard to this clone: Its antigen remains undetermined. Per-base qualities were not stored, and no clone one base away is much larger.

Points the paper makes about the study in general: How much clinical and demographic metadata was included differed by source and by participant, and the metadata was provided uncurated.

One collaborating source in Seattle enrolled patients during active infection and followed them longitudinally through the course of disease. The collaborating institutions used their own protocols to collect whole blood in K2EDTA tubes. For TCRbeta analysis, collaborators shipped samples in one of three forms: frozen whole blood, isolated PBMCs, or DNA extracted from either of those sample types. This clonotype was sampled from a man in his sixties with COVID-19, enrolled during active disease. The sequenced material came from peripheral blood. The chain joins TRBV4-3 to TRBJ1-2; tentative D gene TRBD1, with 5 bases matching. The bases read TGCGCCAGCAGCCAAGATCTACAGGACAACTATGGCTACACCTTC. Translation gives CASSQDLQDNYGYTF.